The present T cell receptor beta chain was sequenced within a study of blood T cells in healthy people across ages. As for this clonotype: Its antigen is as yet unknown.

Study results and limitations: While age rose, TCR beta diversity per million T cells dropped in a roughly linear way.

Staff drew around 10 milliliters of peripheral blood from each donor. Each sample yielded at least 6 micrograms of PBMC total RNA. Alongside a J-beta primer mix, a sample-barcoded 5' primer served in a second PCR lasting about 7 to 12 cycles. Every sample gave at least 2.5 million paired-end reads containing CDR3. Via MiXCR, TCRdb re-called the 5' RACE reads, giving one row per CDR3 protein. Among 700,000 or so distinct CDR3 sequences listed, approximately 40% were seen once. The TCR originated in a man at least 80 years old in good health. Material: blood.

The CDR3 nucleotides read TGTGCCAGTATCTGGGACAGGGCAACTTACGAGCAGTACTTC. Translating gives CASIWDRATYEQYF. J is TRBJ2-7 and V is TRBV2, with 9 bases matching TRBD1. The CDR3 runs 14 residues. V trimming: 9 bases; J trimming: 4 bases; junction bases outside the gene matches: 10. Germline V gene sequence: CDR1 SNHLY, CDR2 FYNNEI.